This record concerns one T cell receptor beta chain sequence. The target antigen is unknown. The entry originates in a study of blood T cells in healthy people across ages. Regarding the study as a whole: Aged donors had fewer naive CD4+ cells and lower diversity than long-lived donors. As naive T cell percentage varied, TCR beta diversity correlated strongly with it.

A second PCR of about 6 to 12 cycles used a sample-barcoded 5' primer and a J-beta primer mix. Each CDR3 protein is one row after TCRdb ran MiXCR on the 5' RACE reads. This sample has some 1.7 million distinct CDR3 sequences, with roughly 30% found just once. Each of the donors had approximately 10 milliliters of peripheral blood drawn into EDTA-treated Vacutainer tubes. Isolation of PBMCs gave at least 7 million cells per sample. In germline, CDR1 is GTSNPN, CDR2 SVGIG (reference sequence). The CDR3 loop spans 12 amino acids. Trimming took 2 bases from V and 4 from J, leaving 8 bases between them. The V call is TRBV30, the J call TRBJ1-1; D is ambiguous. Sequenced: blood. The clonotype originates from a woman in her 30s in good health. CDR3 sequence: CAWSFQTTEAFF. The CDR3 region has the DNA TGTGCCTGGAGTTTTCAAACCACTGAAGCTTTCTTT.